What follows is one T cell receptor beta chain and its context. Its target is not known. The likely explanation is a read error, given a far larger clone one base away. V lost 8 bases, J lost 2 bases, and 9 bases stayed unmatched. The germline gives CDR1 SNHLY, CDR2 FYNNEI. The CDR3 totals 14 residues. This sample stems from a study of shared clonotypes between healthy human individuals. General study results and limits: Clonotype sharing among donors was expected to depend on sequencing depth.

Once extracted for a subset, genomic DNA was divided evenly among several immunoSEQ plates. Original handling: Because ImmunoSEQ provided only junction sequences with no quality scores, the filtering differed. TCRdb keeps only in-frame clones here, not all; method: immunoSEQ multiplex PCR. The V and J calls and clone size are taken from that table; D and trimming were inferred from the DNA. Counted here are fewer than 600,000 clones, around 76% occurring once; the ten biggest clones make up around 13%. What was sequenced was PBMCs. The chain combines TRBV2 with TRBJ2-7; 7 bases align to TRBD1. The TCR sequence derives from a woman between 40 and 50 years old in good health. Some clones in this sample may be carry-over from other donors' samples. The CDR3 sequence is CASLSNRGPYEQYF. The CDR3 region has the DNA TGTGCCAGCTTGTCAAACAGGGGACCCTACGAGCAGTACTTC.